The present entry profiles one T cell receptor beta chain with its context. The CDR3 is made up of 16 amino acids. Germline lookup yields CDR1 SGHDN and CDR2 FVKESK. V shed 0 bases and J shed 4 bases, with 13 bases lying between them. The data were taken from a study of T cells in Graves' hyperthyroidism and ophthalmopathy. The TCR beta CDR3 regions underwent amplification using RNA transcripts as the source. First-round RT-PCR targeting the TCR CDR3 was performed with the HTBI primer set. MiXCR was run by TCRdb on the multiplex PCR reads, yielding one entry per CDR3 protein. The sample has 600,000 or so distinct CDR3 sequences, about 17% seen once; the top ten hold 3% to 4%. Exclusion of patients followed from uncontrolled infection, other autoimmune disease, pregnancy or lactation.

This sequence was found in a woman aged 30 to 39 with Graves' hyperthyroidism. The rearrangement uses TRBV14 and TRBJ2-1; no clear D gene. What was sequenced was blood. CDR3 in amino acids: CASSQDSWTDYNEQFF. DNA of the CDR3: TGTGCCAGCAGCCAAGATTCCTGGACGGATTACAATGAGCAGTTCTTC.